This TCR beta chain came from a study of T cell changes during pregnancy in multiple sclerosis. Produced via immunoSEQ multiplex PCR; TCRdb's table is partial and in-frame only. The sample shows roughly 29,000 clones, about 91% of them seen only once. V shed 0 bases and J shed 0 bases, with 6 bases lying between them. The CDR3 extends over 14 amino acids. Germline V lookup: CDR1 SGHRS, CDR2 YFSETQ. The sequenced sample was CD8+ T cells from peripheral blood mononuclear cells, obtained after pregnancy. The V gene is TRBV5-1, the J gene TRBJ1-1, with D hard to call. The clonotype comes from a female donor with multiple sclerosis, enrolled in a pregnancy study. The CDR3 coding sequence is TGCGCCAGCAGCTTGGAAGCGGTGAACACTGAAGCTTTCTTT. Translation: CASSLEAVNTEAFF.